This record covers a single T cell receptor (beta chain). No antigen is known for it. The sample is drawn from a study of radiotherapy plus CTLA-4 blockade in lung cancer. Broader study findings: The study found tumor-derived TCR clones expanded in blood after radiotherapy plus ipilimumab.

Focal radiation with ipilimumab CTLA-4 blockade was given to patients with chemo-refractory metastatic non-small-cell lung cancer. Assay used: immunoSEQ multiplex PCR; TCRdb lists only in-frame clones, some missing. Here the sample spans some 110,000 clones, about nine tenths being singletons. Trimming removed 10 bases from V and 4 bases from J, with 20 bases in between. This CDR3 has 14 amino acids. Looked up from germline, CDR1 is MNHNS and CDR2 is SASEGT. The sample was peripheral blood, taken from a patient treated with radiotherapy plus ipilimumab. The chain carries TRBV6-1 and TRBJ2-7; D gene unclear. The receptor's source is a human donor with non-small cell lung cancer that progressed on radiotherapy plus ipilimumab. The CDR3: CATAEGGTLYEQYF. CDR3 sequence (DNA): TGTGCCACCGCGGAAGGTGGAACCTTATACGAGCAGTACTTC.